The rows below give T cell receptor beta chains drawn from one sample of a study of long-term antiretroviral therapy in people with HIV. The table came from immunoSEQ multiplex PCR; TCRdb's copy has only in-frame clones and leaves some out. This sample has more than 25,000 clones, with approximately 78% found just once. Sequences were derived from unsorted PBMCs, sampled 3 years after starting antiretroviral therapy. The origin of the receptors is a man aged 35-49 years with HIV. Each CDR3 is given with its conserved first and last residue. A D gene is named only where the DNA matches it firmly. Rows give clone size only sometimes, using once, few, many, or a class for an expanded clone.

clone size	V gene	J gene	D gene	CDR3 DNA	CDR3 protein
NA	TRBV11-2	TRBJ1-6	NA	TGTGCCAGCAGCTTAGAGCCAGGGTCTCATTCACCCCTCCACTTT	CASSLEPGSHSPLHF
NA	TRBV18	TRBJ1-5	TRBD1	TGTGCCAGCTCACCTCGGGGGACAGGCGATCAGCCCCAGCATTTT	CASSPRGTGDQPQHF
NA	TRBV7-2	TRBJ2-5	TRBD1	TGTGCCAGCAGCTTCCTCTTGACAGGGGTAGAGACCCAGTACTTC	CASSFLLTGVETQYF
NA	TRBV30	TRBJ2-1	TRBD2	TGTGCCTGGAGTGTAAGGATAGCGGGCACCTCCTACAATGAGCAGTTCTTC	CAWSVRIAGTSYNEQFF
NA	TRBV4-1	TRBJ1-2	NA	TGCGCCAGCAGCCAAGAGTACGTTCACTATGGCTACACCTTC	CASSQEYVHYGYTF
once	TRBV7-6	TRBJ1-4	NA	TGTGCCAGCAGCCCCTCGGACGGAGGATCTTCTAATGAAAAACTGTTTTTT	CASSPSDGGSSNEKLFF
NA	TRBV14	TRBJ1-2	NA	TGTGCCAGCAGCCAAGCAGGATCAGCCTACTATGGCTACACCTTC	CASSQAGSAYYGYTF
NA	TRBV7-2	TRBJ2-3	NA	TGTGCCAGCAGCCCGGATAACACAGATACGCAGTATTTT	CASSPDNTDTQYF
NA	TRBV11-2	TRBJ2-5	TRBD2	TGTGCCAGCAGCTTCGTAGCGGGAGGTGGCCAAGAGACCCAGTACTTC	CASSFVAGGGQETQYF
NA	TRBV7-2	TRBJ2-7	TRBD2	TGTGCCAGCAGCCCGACCGTTGGCGGGAGCTTTAGTGGCGAGCAGTACTTC	CASSPTVGGSFSGEQYF
NA	TRBV5-6	TRBJ2-2	NA	TGTGCCAGCAGCCTCCCGGGACTTGGGACCGGGGAGCTGTTTTTT	CASSLPGLGTGELFF
NA	TRBV7-9	TRBJ2-6	NA	TGTGCCAGCACGTCCCGTGGCACACTCTCTGGGGCCAACGTCCTGACTTTC	CASTSRGTLSGANVLTF
NA	TRBV4-3	TRBJ2-7	NA	TGCGCCAGCAGCCAAGATCAGCGGGTTTCCTACGAGCAGTACTTC	CASSQDQRVSYEQYF
NA	TRBV7-9	TRBJ2-7	TRBD1	TGTGCCAGCAGCTGGGACAGGGGGCCCTACGAGCAGTACTTC	CASSWDRGPYEQYF
NA	TRBV7-2	TRBJ1-2	NA	TGTGCCAGCAGCTTATCCGGAATTGGATATGGCTACACCTTC	CASSLSGIGYGYTF
NA	TRBV5-1	TRBJ1-2	TRBD1	TGCGCCAGCAGCTTACAGGGGTATGGCTACACCTTC	CASSLQGYGYTF
NA	TRBV27	TRBJ2-7	NA	TGTGCCAGCAGTTTGGACTATGCTTTGAGCTACGAGCAGTACTTC	CASSLDYALSYEQYF
NA	TRBV28	TRBJ2-2	NA	TGTGCCAGTGGGACGGGGAACACCGGGGAGCTGTTTTTT	CASGTGNTGELFF
NA	TRBV11-1	TRBJ2-7	TRBD2	TGTGCCAGCAGCCTAGGGGGGCCAGCGGGAGTTTACGAGCAGTACTTC	CASSLGGPAGVYEQYF
NA	TRBV11-3	TRBJ2-6	NA	TGTGCCAGCAGCTCGGTTGGATCTGGGGCCAACGTCCTGACTTTC	CASSSVGSGANVLTF
NA	TRBV5-6	TRBJ2-1	NA	TGTGCCAGCCTTCACAGGGTAGGCAATGAGCAGTTCTTC	CASLHRVGNEQFF
NA	TRBV25-1	TRBJ2-5	NA	TGTGCCAGCAGTGAATGGACAGCTAAAGAGACCCAGTACTTC	CASSEWTAKETQYF
NA	TRBV5-1	TRBJ2-7	NA	TGCGCCAGCAGCTTAGGCAGGAGCTACGAGCAGTACTTC	CASSLGRSYEQYF
NA	TRBV5-4	TRBJ2-1	TRBD1	TGTGCCAGCAGCTTGGAACCGGGACAGGGGAAGAATGAGCAGTTCTTC	CASSLEPGQGKNEQFF
NA	TRBV14	TRBJ2-7	TRBD1	TGTGCCAGCAGCCAGACCGGGACAGGGGATTTCTACGAGCAGTACTTC	CASSQTGTGDFYEQYF
NA	TRBV7-6	TRBJ2-7	NA	TGTGCCAGCAGCCCCCGGGAAACAGGCGAGCAGTACTTC	CASSPRETGEQYF
NA	TRBV5-1	TRBJ2-3	TRBD2	TGCGCCAGCAGCTTGAGTGCGTGGGGTGGGGCGGGAGAAGACACAGATACGCAGTATTTT	CASSLSAWGGAGEDTDTQYF
NA	TRBV14	TRBJ2-7	NA	TGTGCCAGCAGCCCCGGGGCCGGCCGAGTTCCCGAGCAGTACTTC	CASSPGAGRVPEQYF
once	TRBV7-3	TRBJ1-1	TRBD1	TGTGCCAGCAGCTTCGGGCAGGGGGACACTGAAGCTTTCTTT	CASSFGQGDTEAFF
NA	TRBV5-4	TRBJ2-3	TRBD1	TGTGCCAGCAGCTTGGGGGGACAGGGGAGCACAGATACGCAGTATTTT	CASSLGGQGSTDTQYF
NA	TRBV5-1	TRBJ2-1	NA	TGCGCCAGCAGCTTTAGCGGATTTAGCTCCTACAATGAGCAGTTCTTC	CASSFSGFSSYNEQFF
NA	TRBV18	TRBJ2-3	TRBD2	TGTGCCAGCTCGCCCGCCCTTATAGCGGGGGGGCAAGCAGATACGCAGTATTTT	CASSPALIAGGQADTQYF
NA	TRBV2	TRBJ1-5	NA	TGTGCCAGCAGCTGGGCTCTGGCCGTCAGCAATCAGCCCCAGCATTTT	CASSWALAVSNQPQHF
once	TRBV5-1	TRBJ1-5	NA	TGCGCCAGCAGCTTCGGCGACGGTGGAGGACAGCCCCAGCATTTT	CASSFGDGGGQPQHF
NA	TRBV7-9	TRBJ2-1	TRBD2	TGTGCCAGCAGCTCCCCGGGGGGGAGGGCCTACAATGAGCAGTTCTTC	CASSSPGGRAYNEQFF
once	TRBV5-6	TRBJ2-1	NA	TGTGCCAGCGGCAACTCCTACAATGAGCAGTTCTTC	CASGNSYNEQFF